The present entry profiles one T cell receptor beta chain with its context. In Seattle, patients joined the study during active infection and were tracked longitudinally. These data belong to a study of blood T cell repertoires in COVID-19. Study information: Donors in the United States, Italy and Spain gave samples during acute or convalescent COVID-19. T cells, B-cell-depleted T cells, or PBMCs provided the cDNA or gDNA that served as material.

In the source study's methods: Amplification from reference gene primers served as the basis for estimated nucleated cell counts. Repertoires were generated with immunoSEQ multiplex PCR, while TCRdb's copy carries only in-frame clones and drops some. That table furnishes V, J and clone size, whereas the DNA furnished D and trimming. The table shows more than 150,000 clones, with around nine tenths occurring only once. Germline assignment: CDR1 SEHNR and CDR2 FQNEAQ (reference sequence). Trimming shortened V by 1 base and J by 2 bases, and 12 bases separated the two germline ends. The CDR3 consists of 17 residues.

The receptor was isolated from a man between 60 and 75 years old with COVID-19, enrolled during active disease. The source material was peripheral blood. V is TRBV7-9 and J is TRBJ2-6, with D tentatively TRBD1 (5 bases). CDR3 nucleotides: TGTGCCAGCAGCTTAGAAGGGTTAGGGGCTGGGGCCAACGTCCTGACTTTC. Its translation: CASSLEGLGAGANVLTF.